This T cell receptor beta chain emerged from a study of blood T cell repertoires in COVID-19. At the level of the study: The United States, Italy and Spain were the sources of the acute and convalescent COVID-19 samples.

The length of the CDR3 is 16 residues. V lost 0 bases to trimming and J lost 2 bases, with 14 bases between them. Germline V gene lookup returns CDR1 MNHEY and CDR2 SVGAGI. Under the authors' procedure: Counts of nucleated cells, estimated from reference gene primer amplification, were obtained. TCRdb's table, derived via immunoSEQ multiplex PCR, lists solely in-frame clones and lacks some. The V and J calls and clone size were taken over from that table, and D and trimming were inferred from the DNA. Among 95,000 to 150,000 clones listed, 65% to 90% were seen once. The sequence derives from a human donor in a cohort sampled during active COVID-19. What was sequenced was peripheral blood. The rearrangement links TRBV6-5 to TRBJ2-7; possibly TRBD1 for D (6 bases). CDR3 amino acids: CASSYSKQGTPYEQYF. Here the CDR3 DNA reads TGTGCCAGCAGTTACTCGAAACAGGGAACGCCCTACGAGCAGTACTTC.